This T cell receptor beta chain comes out of a study of response to subunit inactivated influenza vaccine. About this clonotype: Its antigen is unknown.

A single record per CDR3 protein comes from TCRdb applying MiXCR to the RT-PCR reads. Here the sample spans about 570,000 distinct CDR3 sequences, roughly 12% being singletons. Study outcomes and limitations: The study's authors posited that every seasonal influenza vaccination enlists few new T cells.

V lost 6 bases and J 1 base, leaving 10 bases between the germline ends. The CDR3 runs to 13 residues. Germline assignment: CDR1 SQVTM and CDR2 ANQGSEA. These same records also appear under a second study, on T cells expressing NK-cell markers. That report adds: The authors generated TCR beta cDNA through 5'RACE template switching with UMIs. One of eight sequenced donors was HCMV-seronegative; the other seven were seropositive. Four of the donors also had these clonotypes leading their CD3+CD56-NKG2C+ fraction.

The J gene is TRBJ2-1, the V gene TRBV29-1, with D perhaps TRBD1 (6 bases). The sample in question was PBMCs from blood, obtained on the day of vaccination. The TCR originated in a man aged 50 to 60 who received an inactivated influenza vaccine. DNA of the CDR3: TGCAGCGTGGTAGGGGGATCCTACAATGAGCAGTTCTTC. Encoded protein: CSVVGGSYNEQFF.